Sequencing of this T cell receptor beta chain was carried out in a study of CD8+ T cells in alopecia areata. Reverse transcribed after extraction, RNA yielded cDNA as the sequencing template. TCRdb's copy holds only in-frame clones and misses some; the assay was immunoSEQ multiplex PCR. The table has fewer than 250,000 clones, under 40% seen once; the top ten hold 0.48%. The treatment here: oral pan-JAK inhibitor, 5-10 mg twice daily. As part of sample collection, lesional scalp punch biopsies and peripheral blood were taken from alopecia areata patients. This CDR3 has 16 residues. With 2 bases clipped from V and 0 bases from J, the junction kept 5 bases outside the gene matches. CDR1 is SGHAT, CDR2 FQNNGV, per germline.

Sequenced here: CD4+ T cells sorted from blood, sampled at week 34, from a patient treated with tofacitinib. This TCR came from a human donor with alopecia areata. The chain recombines TRBV11-2 with TRBJ2-7; 9 bases map to TRBD2. CDR3 sequence reads: CASSLTVAGASYEQYF. For the CDR3, the DNA is TGTGCCAGCAGCTTAACAGTAGCGGGGGCCTCCTACGAGCAGTACTTC.